This T cell receptor beta chain was identified during a study of blood T cells in healthy people across ages (dated by TCRdb to about 2015). About the study as a whole: In model experiments, template switching captured about one uniquely barcoded TCR beta cDNA molecule for every two T cells. The study measured age-related changes in TCR beta repertoire diversity using deep sequencing normalized with unique cDNA molecular identifiers. The donors were split into four age groups: young (average around 16 years), middle-aged (roughly 40), aged (around 67) and long-lived (approximately 89). To avoid experimental bias, donors of different ages were distributed randomly across sequencing lanes. Using the same blood draw, the study looked at two additional independent replicas of 1 million unique cDNA reads for two donors, one aged 18 to 30 and the other aged 80 or older. Broad study findings and their caveats: Because profiling used bulk unsorted PBMCs, naive and antigen-experienced compartments could not be compared conclusively. Compared with the aged group, the long-lived group had more naive CD4+ T cells, fewer expanded clones and increased TCR diversity, a pattern suggesting age selection. As age increased, observed TCR beta diversity per million T cells dropped in a roughly linear way, and a significant reduction was already evident by age about 40. Total diversity estimates from one million sequenced T cells were considered lower bounds and underestimates. The percentage of naive T cells measured by flow cytometry correlated strongly with observed TCR beta diversity. Because the CMV infection status of the donors was unknown, age-related changes in expanded clonotypes may potentially have been confounded.

Receptor amplification or capture employed 5' RACE. TCRdb shows the sequencer as Illumina HiSeq 2500. The second PCR ran for roughly 7 to 11 cycles and used a J-beta primer mix along with a sample-barcoded 5' primer. A template-switch 5' adaptor carrying 12 random nucleotides introduced a unique molecular identifier onto each TCR beta cDNA molecule. Each sample yielded at least 2.5 million CDR3-containing paired-end reads. All of the RNA was converted into first-strand cDNA using the Mint cDNA synthesis kit, with a TRBC-specific oligonucleotide serving as the primer. Following uracil-DNA glycosylase treatment, a first 18-cycle PCR with universal primers M1SS and BC2_uni_R was performed on all cDNA. Regarding the original processing steps: Normalization of each sample was performed by random selection of 1 million high-quality reads, each carrying a distinct molecular identifier. Instead of being binned into consensus sequences, reads with shared molecular identifiers were discarded. CDR3 identification, clonotype clustering and error correction used MiTCR with a Q25 quality threshold and the strictest error-elimination algorithm. Lower-bound total TCR beta diversity was estimated with a nonparametric unseen species model using Euler transformation. TCRdb applied fastp at Q25 and MiXCR to the public reads, then kept only in-frame beta chains. Every entry covers one CDR3 protein and lists the most common genes and DNA from its rows. None of the V and J calls come from the authors' own analysis; TCRdb made them. Present in this sample are hundreds of thousands of distinct CDR3 sequences, approximately 50% of which were seen just once. Over 30% of the sample goes to the ten largest clones.

Donors were under 40 systemically healthy Caucasian individuals from Russia aged 6 to 90 years. Each donor gave around 9.9 milliliters of peripheral blood, collected into EDTA-treated Vacutainer tubes. Ficoll-Paque density-gradient centrifugation was used to isolate PBMCs, with at least 6.5 million obtained per sample. Total RNA, at least 5 micrograms per sample, was extracted from PBMCs with Trizol reagent. Naive CD45RAhigh/CD27high T cell percentages were measured by flow cytometry on a PBMC aliquot from every donor. Turning to this clonotype: No antigen is known for it. A junction boundary mismatches the germline segment, possibly from a read error.

The sample was blood. The clonotype was recovered from a man in his sixties in good health.

The nucleotides are TGCAGGGCTAAAGGACTCCACTACGAGCAGTACTTC. This yields the protein CRAKGLHYEQYF. The receptor chain draws on TRBV20-1 and TRBJ2-7; matching of 5 bases hints at TRBD2 as the D gene. As encoded in the germline V gene (reference sequence), CDR1 is DFQATT while CDR2 is SNEGSKA. Including the terminal cysteine and phenylalanine, the CDR3 comprises 12 residues. CDR3 DNA is the only sequence kept; it has 36 bases, read in frame from the first base.